This T cell receptor beta chain was documented in a study of blood T cell repertoires in COVID-19. Study in general: The United States, Italy and Spain were the sources of the acute and convalescent COVID-19 samples. PBMCs, B-cell-depleted T cells, or T cells were the source of the cDNA or gDNA that made up the material.

Participants' reported clinical history set cohort assignment. This clone was seen a single time. Generated by immunoSEQ multiplex PCR, the TCRdb table keeps only in-frame clones and is missing some. The table shows fewer than 350,000 clones, with 70% to 90% occurring only once. CDR3 size: 11 residues. Deletions cut 6 bases from V and 8 bases from J, with 10 bases between. The V gene's germline CDR1 is LNHDA and CDR2 SQIVND (reference sequence). The rearrangement joins TRBV19 to TRBJ1-2, with no clear D. The clonotype originates from a woman between 40 and 55 years old who had recovered from COVID-19. The specimen was PBMCs or T cells enriched from blood (not recorded which). Written as DNA, the CDR3 is TGTGCCAGTAGGTTGAATGGCGGCTACACCTTC. Translating it yields CASRLNGGYTF.